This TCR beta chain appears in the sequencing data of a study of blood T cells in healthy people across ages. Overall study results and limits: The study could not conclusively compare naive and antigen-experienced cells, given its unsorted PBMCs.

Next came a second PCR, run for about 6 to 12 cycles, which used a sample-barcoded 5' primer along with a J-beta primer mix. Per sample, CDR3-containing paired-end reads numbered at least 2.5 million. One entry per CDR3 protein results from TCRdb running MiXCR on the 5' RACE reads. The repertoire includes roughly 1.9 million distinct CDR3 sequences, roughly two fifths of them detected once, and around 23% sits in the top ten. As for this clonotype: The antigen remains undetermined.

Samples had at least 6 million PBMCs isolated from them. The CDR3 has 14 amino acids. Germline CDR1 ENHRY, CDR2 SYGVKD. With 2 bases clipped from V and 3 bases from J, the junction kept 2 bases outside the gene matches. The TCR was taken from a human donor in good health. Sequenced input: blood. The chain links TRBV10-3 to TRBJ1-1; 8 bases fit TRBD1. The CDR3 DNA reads TGTGCCATCAGTGAGGACAGGGGAGACACTGAAGCTTTCTTT. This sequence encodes CAISEDRGDTEAFF.